Sequencing of this T cell receptor (beta chain) was carried out in a study of cytomegalovirus exposure and HLA in healthy donors. Judged by abundance, this clone is medium-sized. In the PCR, 60 Vbeta and 13 Jbeta primers were used. The repertoire was sequenced with immunoSEQ multiplex PCR; TCRdb's copy has only in-frame clones and lacks some. In the table there are over 150,000 clones, more than 60% of which are singletons. From germline, CDR1 is SGHVS and CDR2 FQNEAQ. Trimming took 1 base from V and 2 from J, leaving 6 bases between them. This CDR3 has 13 amino acids. V gene TRBV7-8 combines with J gene TRBJ2-7; tentative D call: TRBD1 (5 bases). The source of this sequence is a woman aged 30 to 39 in good health and CMV-seropositive. The sequencing input was PBMCs. The CDR3 nucleotides read TGTGCCAGCAGCTTAGGGGGCACCTACGAGCAGTACTTC. Its translation is CASSLGGTYEQYF.